Included here is one TCR beta chain sequence, with context. Its antigen is not identified. The source of the sample is a study of post-analysis software for immune sequencing data. Overall study findings and caveats: A few TRBV segments (TRBV5-6, TRBV5-1 and TRBV20-1 among them) occurred more frequently in patients than in controls.

V shed 5 bases and J shed 1 base, with 18 bases lying between them. Germline loops: CDR1 MDHEN, CDR2 SYDVKM. The CDR3 is made up of 17 amino acids. Carried by the TCR beta cDNA libraries were unique molecular identifiers. Via MiXCR, TCRdb re-called the PCR reads, giving one row per CDR3 protein. The sample records 450,000 or so distinct CDR3 sequences, 45% being singletons. What was sequenced was blood. The sequence came from a girl between 10 and 17 years old with multiple sclerosis. The chain links TRBV28 to TRBJ1-5; D might be TRBD1 (5 bases). CDR3 in DNA: TGTGCCAGCAGTCCGCCACACGGGGGAGAGAGCAATCAGCCCCAGCATTTT. It translates to CASSPPHGGESNQPQHF.